Listed below are T cell receptor beta chains from one sample, sequenced in a study of blood T cell repertoires in COVID-19. Produced via immunoSEQ multiplex PCR; TCRdb's table is partial and in-frame only. The sample holds 140,000 to 150,000 clones, over 80% seen once. The sequencing input was peripheral blood. Source of these receptors: a man of 80 years or more with acute or convalescent COVID-19. Both conserved end residues are part of each CDR3. D genes are given only for firm matches. A row's size may be missing; if present it is once, few, many or a size class.

TGTGCCAGCAGTTCCCTTGAGGGATGGGTTTCACCCCTCCACTTT,CASSSLEGWVSPLHF,NA,TRBJ1-6,once,TRBV28
TGCGCCAGCAGCCCAAGCTCCGGGACAGCAATCCCCTACGAGCAGTACTTC,CASSPSSGTAIPYEQYF,TRBD1,TRBJ2-7,once,TRBV5-1
TGTGCCAGCAATTCTGGTCCAGGGGGCCGGTACGAGCAGTACTTC,CASNSGPGGRYEQYF,TRBD1,TRBJ2-7,NA,TRBV7-9
TGCGCCACTTCAGCGGGGGTCTACAATGAGCAGTTCTTC,CATSAGVYNEQFF,TRBD2,TRBJ2-1,NA,TRBV5-1
TGTGCCAGCAGTTCCGGGTTCACTGAAGCTTTCTTT,CASSSGFTEAFF,NA,TRBJ1-1,NA,TRBV12-3/TRBV12-4
TGTGCCAGCAGTGACATCATTGGGCTGGGCAATTCACCCCTCCACTTT,CASSDIIGLGNSPLHF,NA,TRBJ1-6,once,TRBV6-1
TGCGCCAGCAGTGAGTCGAGCCACGAGCAGTACTTC,CASSESSHEQYF,NA,TRBJ2-7,NA,TRBV10-2
TGTGCCAGCAGTTTGGCCGGGACAGGGTCTTCACCCCTCCACTTT,CASSLAGTGSSPLHF,TRBD1,TRBJ1-6,NA,TRBV28
TGTGCCAGCAGCTTCGGTATGAACACTGAAGCTTTCTTT,CASSFGMNTEAFF,NA,TRBJ1-1,NA,TRBV7-2
TGTGCCAGCAGTCCTTGGCCAGGGTGGGCCACTGAAGCTTTCTTT,CASSPWPGWATEAFF,NA,TRBJ1-1,NA,TRBV27
TGCGCCAGCAGCACCGGAGTGAACACTGAAGCTTTCTTT,CASSTGVNTEAFF,NA,TRBJ1-1,NA,TRBV5-1
TGTGCCAGCAGTCAGTTCGGGACTGGGACCTACGAGCAGTACTTC,CASSQFGTGTYEQYF,NA,TRBJ2-7,few,TRBV28
TGCGCCAGCAGCCAAGATTGGGCCAAAACGAACACTGAAGCTTTCTTT,CASSQDWAKTNTEAFF,NA,TRBJ1-1,once,TRBV4-1
TGTGCCAGTAGTACGTCGGGACAGGGCCGGCAAGAGACCCAGTACTTC,CASSTSGQGRQETQYF,TRBD1,TRBJ2-5,NA,TRBV19
TGTGCCAGCAGCTTTGACGGGAGAGTGCACAATGAGCAGTTCTTC,CASSFDGRVHNEQFF,NA,TRBJ2-1,NA,TRBV7-2
TGTGCCAGCGATGAGCAGGGGCATACCGGGGAGCTGTTTTTT,CASDEQGHTGELFF,NA,TRBJ2-2,NA,TRBV2
TGTGCCAGCAGTTACTCGACAGTTCAAGAGTCCCAGTACTTC,CASSYSTVQESQYF,NA,TRBJ2-5,NA,TRBV6-2/TRBV6-3
TGTGCCATCAGTGATATGGTGTTAGCGGGGGCCGGGTCTGAAGATACGCAGTATTTT,CAISDMVLAGAGSEDTQYF,TRBD2,TRBJ2-3,NA,TRBV10-3
TGTGCCAGCAGCTTACTACAGGATAATTCACCCCTCCACTTT,CASSLLQDNSPLHF,NA,TRBJ1-6,NA,TRBV7-9
TGTGCCAGCAGCTCCGGCACCCAATGGACAAGTGAAGCTTTCTTT,CASSSGTQWTSEAFF,NA,TRBJ1-1,NA,TRBV5-4
TGCGCCAGCAGCGGGGGACAGGGGGTTTATGGCTACACCTTC,CASSGGQGVYGYTF,TRBD1,TRBJ1-2,NA,TRBV5-1
TGTGCCACTCGGGGGGGGACCTCCGAGGGCCAGCCCCAGCATTTT,CATRGGTSEGQPQHF,NA,TRBJ1-5,NA,TRBV2
TGCGCCAGCAGCTTGCTATCGGGACAACTCTACGAGCAGTACTTC,CASSLLSGQLYEQYF,NA,TRBJ2-7,NA,TRBV5-1
TGTGCCAGCAGTGCACAAACGAACACTGAAGCTTTCTTT,CASSAQTNTEAFF,NA,TRBJ1-1,NA,TRBV2
TGTGCCAGCAGCCAACGAATTGGGAGGGCGCAAGAGACCCAGTACTTC,CASSQRIGRAQETQYF,TRBD2,TRBJ2-5,NA,TRBV4-2
TGTGCCAGCATTACTAGCGGGACTTATCAGTACTTC,CASITSGTYQYF,TRBD2,TRBJ2-4,once,TRBV6-5
TGCGCCAGCAGCCAAAACACCGGGGGTGGCAAGACCCAGTACTTC,CASSQNTGGGKTQYF,NA,TRBJ2-5,NA,TRBV5-1
TGCGCCAGCAGCTATGAGGGCCGCTTGAACACTGAAGCTTTCTTT,CASSYEGRLNTEAFF,NA,TRBJ1-1,few,TRBV5-1
TGTGCCAGTAGTATTGCCAGGGTGGTTTCGCCCCAGCATTTT,CASSIARVVSPQHF,NA,TRBJ1-5,NA,TRBV19
TGTGCCAGCAGCTGGGGACTAGAGGGGTCCGGAGATACGCAGTATTTT,CASSWGLEGSGDTQYF,TRBD2,TRBJ2-3,NA,TRBV5-4
TGTGCCAGCAGCCGTCTGAGTCCCGGGGAGCTGTTTTTT,CASSRLSPGELFF,NA,TRBJ2-2,NA,TRBV11-3
TGTGCCAGCATCGCTACCAACCCGGACAGTTCTGGAAACACCATATATTTT,CASIATNPDSSGNTIYF,NA,TRBJ1-3,NA,TRBV28
TGCGCCAGCAGCTTGGTCCCTCCGCGGACTGCAACTAATGAAAAACTGTTTTTT,CASSLVPPRTATNEKLFF,NA,TRBJ1-4,NA,TRBV5-1
TGCAGCGTTGAAGAAGGGGGCCGTAGGACCAAAAACATTCAGTACTTC,CSVEEGGRRTKNIQYF,TRBD1,TRBJ2-4,NA,TRBV29-1
TGTGCCAGCAGCCCGCAAATATTAGACAGGAGGAATCAGCCCCAGCATTTT,CASSPQILDRRNQPQHF,NA,TRBJ1-5,NA,TRBV5-8
TGTGCCAGCAGCAGGGAATCCTACGAGCAGTACTTC,CASSRESYEQYF,NA,TRBJ2-7,NA,TRBV2
TGTGCCTGGAGCCAACCGGGACAGGGCAATTCACCCCTCCACTTT,CAWSQPGQGNSPLHF,TRBD1,TRBJ1-6,NA,TRBV30
TGTGCCAGCAGCTTACGGAGCACAGATACGCAGTATTTT,CASSLRSTDTQYF,NA,TRBJ2-3,NA,TRBV11-2